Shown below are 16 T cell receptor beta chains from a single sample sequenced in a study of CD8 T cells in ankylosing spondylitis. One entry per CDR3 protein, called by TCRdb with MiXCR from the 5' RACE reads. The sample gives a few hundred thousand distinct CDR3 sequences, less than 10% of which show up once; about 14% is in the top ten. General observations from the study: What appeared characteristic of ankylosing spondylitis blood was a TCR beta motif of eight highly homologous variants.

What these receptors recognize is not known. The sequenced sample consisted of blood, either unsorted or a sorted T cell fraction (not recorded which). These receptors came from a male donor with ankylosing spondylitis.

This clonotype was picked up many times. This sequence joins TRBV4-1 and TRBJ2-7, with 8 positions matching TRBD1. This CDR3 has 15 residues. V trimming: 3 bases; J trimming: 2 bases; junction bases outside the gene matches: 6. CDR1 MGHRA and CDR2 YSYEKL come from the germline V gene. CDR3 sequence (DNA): TGCGCCAGCAGCCATGAATTGGACAGGGCCTACGAGCAGTACTTC. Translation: CASSHELDRAYEQYF.

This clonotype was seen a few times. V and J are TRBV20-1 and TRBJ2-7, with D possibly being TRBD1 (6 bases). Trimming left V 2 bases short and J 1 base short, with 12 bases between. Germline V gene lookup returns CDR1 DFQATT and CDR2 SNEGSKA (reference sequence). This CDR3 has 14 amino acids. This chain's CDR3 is CSARKQGSSYEQYF. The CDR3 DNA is TGCAGTGCTAGAAAGCAGGGGAGTTCCTACGAGCAGTACTTC.

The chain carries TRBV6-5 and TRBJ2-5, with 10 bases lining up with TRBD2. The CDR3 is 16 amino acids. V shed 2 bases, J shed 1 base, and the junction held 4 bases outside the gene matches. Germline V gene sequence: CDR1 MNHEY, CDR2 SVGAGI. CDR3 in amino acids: CASSYNGLAVQETQYF. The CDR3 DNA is TGTGCCAGCAGTTACAACGGACTAGCGGTCCAAGAGACCCAGTACTTC.

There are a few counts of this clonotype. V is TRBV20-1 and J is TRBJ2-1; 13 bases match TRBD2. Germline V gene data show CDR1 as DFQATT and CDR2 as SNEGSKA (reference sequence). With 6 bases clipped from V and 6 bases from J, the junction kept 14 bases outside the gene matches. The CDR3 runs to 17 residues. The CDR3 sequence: CSAPGLAGEKGGNEQFF. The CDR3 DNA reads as TGCAGTGCACCCGGACTAGCGGGAGAAAAGGGGGGCAATGAGCAGTTCTTC.

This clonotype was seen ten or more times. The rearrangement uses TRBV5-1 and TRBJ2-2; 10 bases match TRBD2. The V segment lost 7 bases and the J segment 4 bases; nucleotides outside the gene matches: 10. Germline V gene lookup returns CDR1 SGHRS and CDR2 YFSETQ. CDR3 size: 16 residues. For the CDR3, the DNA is TGCGCCAGCCGCACCGGGCTAGCGGGAGCCACCGGGGAGCTGTTTTTT. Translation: CASRTGLAGATGELFF.

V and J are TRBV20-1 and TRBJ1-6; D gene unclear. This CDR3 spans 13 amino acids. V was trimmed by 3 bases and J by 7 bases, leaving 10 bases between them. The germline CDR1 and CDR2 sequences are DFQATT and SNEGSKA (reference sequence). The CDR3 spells CSARREANSPLHF. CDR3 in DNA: TGCAGTGCTAGGAGGGAGGCGAATTCACCCCTCCACTTT.

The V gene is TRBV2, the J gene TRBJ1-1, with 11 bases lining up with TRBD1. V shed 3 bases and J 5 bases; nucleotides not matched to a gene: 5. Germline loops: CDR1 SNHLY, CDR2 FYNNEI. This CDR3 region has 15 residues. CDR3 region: CASSEDRGRGTEAFF. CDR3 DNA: TGTGCCAGCAGTGAGGACAGGGGGCGCGGAACTGAAGCTTTCTTT. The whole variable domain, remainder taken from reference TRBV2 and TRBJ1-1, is EPEVTQTPSHQVTQMGQEVILRCVPISNHLYFYWYRQILGQKVEFLVSFYNNEISEKSEIFDDQFSVERPDGSNFTLKIRSTKLEDSAMYFCASSEDRGRGTEAFFGQGTRLTVV.

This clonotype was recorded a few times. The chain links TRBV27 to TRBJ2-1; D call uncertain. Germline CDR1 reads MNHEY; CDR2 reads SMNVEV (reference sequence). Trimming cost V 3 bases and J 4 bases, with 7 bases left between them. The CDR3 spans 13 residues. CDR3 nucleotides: TGTGCCAGCAGTTTTTCGAGGTACAATGAGCAGTTCTTC. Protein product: CASSFSRYNEQFF.

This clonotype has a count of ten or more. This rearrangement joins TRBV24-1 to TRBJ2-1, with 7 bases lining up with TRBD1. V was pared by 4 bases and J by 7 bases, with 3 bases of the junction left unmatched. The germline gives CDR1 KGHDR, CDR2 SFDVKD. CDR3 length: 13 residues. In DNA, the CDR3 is TGTGCCACCAGTGAAATGGACAGGAATGAGCAGTTCTTC. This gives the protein CATSEMDRNEQFF.

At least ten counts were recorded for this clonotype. This CDR3 reads CSVVVPRPSYNEQFF. DNA for the CDR3: TGCAGCGTTGTCGTTCCTCGCCCGTCCTACAATGAGCAGTTCTTC. The rearrangement links TRBV29-1 to TRBJ2-1; D is unresolved. CDR1 and CDR2 (germline): SQVTM, ANQGSEA. Trimming removed 4 bases from V and 1 base from J, with 14 bases in between. The CDR3 runs to 15 residues.

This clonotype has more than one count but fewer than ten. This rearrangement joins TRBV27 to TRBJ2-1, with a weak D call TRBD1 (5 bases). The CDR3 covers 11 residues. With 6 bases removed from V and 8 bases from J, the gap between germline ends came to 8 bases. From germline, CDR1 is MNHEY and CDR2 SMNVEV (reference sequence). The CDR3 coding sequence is TGTGCCAGCAGACAGGTCGATGAGCAGTTCTTC. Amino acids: CASRQVDEQFF.

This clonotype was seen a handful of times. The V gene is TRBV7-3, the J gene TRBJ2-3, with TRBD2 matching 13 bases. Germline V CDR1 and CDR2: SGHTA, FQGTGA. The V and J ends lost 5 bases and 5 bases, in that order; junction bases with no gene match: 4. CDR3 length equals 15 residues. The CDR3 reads CASSHGLAGVDTQYF. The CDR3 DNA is TGTGCCAGCAGCCATGGACTAGCGGGAGTAGATACGCAGTATTTT.

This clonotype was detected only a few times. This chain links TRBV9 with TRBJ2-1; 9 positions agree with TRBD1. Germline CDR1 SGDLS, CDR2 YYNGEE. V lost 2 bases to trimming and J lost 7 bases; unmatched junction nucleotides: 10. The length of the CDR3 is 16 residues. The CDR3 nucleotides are TGTGCCAGCAGCGTCGTCCCTGGGACAGGGCTAAATGAGCAGTTCTTC. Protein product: CASSVVPGTGLNEQFF.

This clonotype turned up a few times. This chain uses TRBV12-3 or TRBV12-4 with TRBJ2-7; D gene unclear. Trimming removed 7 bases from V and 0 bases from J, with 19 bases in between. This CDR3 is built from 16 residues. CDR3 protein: CASNLWGGSSSYEQYF. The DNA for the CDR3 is TGTGCCAGCAACCTTTGGGGTGGCAGCAGCTCCTACGAGCAGTACTTC.

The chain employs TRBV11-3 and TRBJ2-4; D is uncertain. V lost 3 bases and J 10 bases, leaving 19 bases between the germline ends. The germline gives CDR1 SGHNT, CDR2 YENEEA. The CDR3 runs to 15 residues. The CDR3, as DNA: TGTGCCAGCAGCTTGGAAAACTTACCTGGACGGATTCAGTACTTC. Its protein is CASSLENLPGRIQYF. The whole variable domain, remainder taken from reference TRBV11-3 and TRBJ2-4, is EAGVVQSPRYKIIEKKQPVAFWCNPISGHNTLYWYLQNLGQGPELLIRYENEEAVDDSQLPKDRFSAERLKGVDSTLKIQPAELGDSAVYLCASSLENLPGRIQYFGAGTRLSVL.

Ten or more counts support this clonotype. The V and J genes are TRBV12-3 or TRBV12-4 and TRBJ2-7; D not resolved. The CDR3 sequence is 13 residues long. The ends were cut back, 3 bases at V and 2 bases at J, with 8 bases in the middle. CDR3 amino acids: CASSFTATYEQYF. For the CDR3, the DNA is TGTGCCAGCAGTTTTACGGCAACCTACGAGCAGTACTTC.